What follows are 15 T cell receptor beta chains derived from one specimen sequenced in a study of cytomegalovirus exposure and HLA in healthy donors. It was with 60 Vbeta and 13 Jbeta primers that the PCR ran. The table came from immunoSEQ multiplex PCR; TCRdb's copy has only in-frame clones and leaves some out. The table has about 140,000 clones, 73% seen once. The material sequenced was PBMCs. Receptor source: a human donor in good health.

V gene TRBV7-8 combines with J gene TRBJ2-3, with 7 bases that match TRBD1. With V trimmed by 1 base and J by 4 bases, 2 bases remained unmatched. From germline, CDR1 is SGHVS and CDR2 FQNEAQ. The CDR3 is 14 amino acids. CDR3 nucleotides: TGTGCCAGCAGCTTAGTTACAGGGGCAGATACGCAGTATTTT. It specifies CASSLVTGADTQYF.

This sequence joins TRBV6-1 and TRBJ1-1; maybe TRBD1 (5 bases). The CDR3 length is 15 residues. CDR1 MNHNS and CDR2 SASEGT come from the germline V gene. Trimming shortened V by 1 base and J by 1 base, and 10 bases separated the two germline ends. The CDR3: CASSEVGGPNTEAFF. The CDR3 DNA is TGTGCCAGCAGTGAAGTGGGGGGACCGAACACTGAAGCTTTCTTT.

In its sample, this clone was seen once. The gene calls are TRBV28 and TRBJ2-7; 8 nucleotides align to TRBD1. V lost 9 bases, J lost 0 bases, and 10 bases stayed unmatched. CDR3 length: 15 residues. Per the germline V gene, CDR1 is MDHEN and CDR2 is SYDVKM. The CDR3 spells CASKAGTGSSYEQYF. The CDR3, as DNA: TGTGCCAGTAAGGCCGGGACAGGAAGCTCCTACGAGCAGTACTTC.

The V gene is TRBV28, the J gene TRBJ2-3; no definite D call. V was shortened by 7 bases and J by 4 bases, with 15 bases between the two germline ends. CDR1 and CDR2 (germline): MDHEN, SYDVKM. The CDR3 has 14 amino acids. This CDR3 is CASTLTGLADTQYF. CDR3 coding DNA: TGTGCCAGCACCTTAACGGGTCTTGCAGATACGCAGTATTTT.

This chain uses TRBV9 with TRBJ1-2; 7 bases match TRBD1. Germline V gene lookup returns CDR1 SGDLS and CDR2 YYNGEE. J lost 4 bases, V lost 2 bases, and 8 bases had no gene match. CDR3 size: 15 residues. This chain's CDR3 is CASSVRTGRGYGYTF. The CDR3 coding sequence is TGTGCCAGCAGCGTGAGGACAGGCAGGGGCTATGGCTACACCTTC.

In this sample, this clone turned up once. V and J are TRBV30 and TRBJ1-5; D possibly corresponds to TRBD1 (6 bases). Germline V gene data show CDR1 as GTSNPN and CDR2 as SVGIG (reference sequence). The CDR3 covers 12 residues. V lost 5 bases, J lost 9 bases, and 14 bases lay in between. This CDR3 reads CAWDYKQGPQHF. The CDR3 DNA reads as TGTGCCTGGGATTATAAACAGGGGCCCCAGCATTTT.

V gene TRBV27 combines with J gene TRBJ2-7; D gene unclear. The CDR3 contains 16 residues. The germline V gene has CDR1 MNHEY and CDR2 SMNVEV (reference sequence). Trimming pared 0 bases from V and 0 bases from J, leaving 12 bases between. CDR3 sequence: CASSLSVVPLSYEQYF. The CDR3 DNA is TGTGCCAGCAGTTTATCCGTCGTCCCCCTCTCCTACGAGCAGTACTTC.

This clone was observed a handful of times. V gene TRBV7-3 combines with J gene TRBJ1-2, with D tentatively TRBD1 (6 bases). Germline loops: CDR1 SGHTA, CDR2 FQGTGA. The ends were cut back, 5 bases at V and 0 bases at J, with 13 bases in the middle. The CDR3 runs 15 residues. Written as DNA, the CDR3 is TGTGCCAGCAGCCCTATGGGACACTCTAACTATGGCTACACCTTC. Protein sequence: CASSPMGHSNYGYTF.

This rearrangement joins TRBV6-1 to TRBJ1-1, with 7 bases fitting TRBD1. CDR1 is MNHNS and CDR2 is SASEGT in the germline V gene. This CDR3 has 15 residues. V trimming: 5 bases; J trimming: 4 bases; junction bases outside the gene matches: 10. CDR3 residues: CASSLTQGIGTEAFF. The CDR3 DNA sequence: TGTGCCAGCAGTTTAACACAGGGGATTGGCACTGAAGCTTTCTTT.

There are a few counts of this clone. The chain joins TRBV28 to TRBJ2-7, with TRBD1 matching 8 bases. The CDR3 totals 15 residues. J lost 1 base, V lost 8 bases, and 10 bases had no gene match. Germline V gene lookup returns CDR1 MDHEN and CDR2 SYDVKM. The CDR3 loop reads CASAGGRTGSYEQYF. The DNA for the CDR3 is TGTGCCAGCGCAGGGGGAAGGACAGGGTCCTACGAGCAGTACTTC.

The V gene is TRBV5-4, the J gene TRBJ2-3, with 9 nucleotides matching TRBD2. This CDR3 spans 16 amino acids. Germline V gives CDR1 SGHNT, CDR2 YYREEE (reference sequence). V gave up 3 bases and J gave up 2 bases; unmatched junction bases: 7. The CDR3 nucleotides read TGTGCCAGCAGCTCTCCTAGCGGGGCATCCACAGATACGCAGTATTTT. Translation gives CASSSPSGASTDTQYF.

On this clone itself: One end of the junction does not line up with germline, which may come from a read error. The rearrangement uses TRBV7-7 and TRBJ2-2; D possibly corresponds to TRBD1 (6 bases). The CDR3 length is 15 residues. Germline CDR1 reads SSHAT; CDR2 reads FNYEAQ (reference sequence). For the CDR3, the DNA is TGTGCTAGCAGCCCCAGGGGCTGGGGAACCGGGGAGCTGTTTTTT. The encoded protein is CASSPRGWGTGELFF.

In this sample, this clone turned up a few times. This chain connects TRBV5-1 to TRBJ2-5; D may be TRBD1 (6 bases). The germline V and J ends were trimmed by 0 bases and 5 bases, with 17 bases remaining between them. Germline CDR1 reads SGHRS; CDR2 reads YFSETQ. The CDR3 extends over 16 amino acids. CDR3 sequence (DNA): TGCGCCAGCAGCTTGGGTGGGGGCCAAATGGTGGAGACCCAGTACTTC. Translation gives CASSLGGGQMVETQYF.

This chain joins TRBV11-2 and TRBJ2-7; possibly TRBD2 for D (6 bases). Germline V CDR1 and CDR2: SGHAT, FQNNGV. With 3 bases removed from V and 4 bases from J, the gap between germline ends came to 19 bases. The CDR3 runs to 16 residues. This CDR3 reads CASSLLGLLFPYEQYF. In DNA form, the CDR3 reads TGTGCCAGCAGCTTGTTGGGACTCCTTTTTCCTTACGAGCAGTACTTC.

The J gene is TRBJ2-7, the V gene TRBV15; TRBD2 aligns across 11 bases. CDR1 is LNHNV, CDR2 YYDKDF, per germline (reference sequence). V trimming: 0 bases; J trimming: 1 base; junction bases outside the gene matches: 8. This CDR3 comprises 18 residues. In nucleotides, the CDR3 is TGTGCCACCAGCAGAGAGGTTTTAGCGGGAGGGCATTCCTACGAGCAGTACTTC. Its translation: CATSREVLAGGHSYEQYF.